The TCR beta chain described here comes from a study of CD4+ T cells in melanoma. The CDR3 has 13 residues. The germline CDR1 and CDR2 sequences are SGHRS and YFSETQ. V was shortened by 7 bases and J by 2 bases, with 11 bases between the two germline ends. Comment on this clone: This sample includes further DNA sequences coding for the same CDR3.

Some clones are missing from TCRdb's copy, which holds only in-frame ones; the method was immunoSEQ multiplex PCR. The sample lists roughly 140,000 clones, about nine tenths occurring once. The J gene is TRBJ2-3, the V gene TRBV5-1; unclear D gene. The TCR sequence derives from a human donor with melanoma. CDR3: CASGDGTTDTQYF. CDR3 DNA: TGCGCCAGCGGGGATGGTACCACAGATACGCAGTATTTT.